This T cell receptor (beta chain) came from a study of T-cell reconstitution after alpha-beta-depleted transplantation in children. This CDR3 comprises 15 residues. The V gene's germline CDR1 is SQVTM and CDR2 ANQGSEA. The V end was cut by 3 bases, the J end by 3 bases, with 14 bases between. The table lists this clonotype with a few counts. Library preparation (for TCRbeta) was performed with unique molecular identifiers. TCRdb independently ran MiXCR on the PCR reads; one entry per CDR3 protein. The top ten clones hold around 4% of a sample with some 400,000 distinct CDR3 sequences, around 21% of them seen once.

The sequences come from PBMCs from the stem cell graft donor, collected from the stem cell graft. The genes are TRBV29-1 and TRBJ2-2; D possibly corresponds to TRBD2 (5 bases). The source of this sequence is a human donor who donated a stem cell graft to a child with acute myeloid leukemia. The CDR3 spells CSVDSGRGYTGELFF. In DNA, the CDR3 is TGCAGCGTTGATTCGGGAAGAGGATACACCGGGGAGCTGTTTTTT.